These T cell receptor beta chains were read from a single sample in a study of control samples from healthy donors and cancer patients. Generated by immunoSEQ multiplex PCR, the TCRdb table keeps only in-frame clones and is missing some. This table holds fewer than 85,000 clones, about 88% found once. Sequencing input: blood. Every receptor here comes from a man aged 45-60 years in good health. Both conserved end residues are part of each CDR3. A D gene is named only where the DNA matches it firmly. Clone sizes are given selectively: once, few, many, or a class where the clone is expanded.

D: TRBD1; V: TRBV6-1; size: NA; J: TRBJ2-7; DNA: TGTGCCAGCAGTGAAGCGCGGGGGACAGGGAGCTCCTACGAGCAGTACTTC; CDR3: CASSEARGTGSSYEQYF
D: NA; V: TRBV19; size: NA; J: TRBJ1-3; DNA: TGTGCCAGTAGTATCGAGAGCTCTGGAAACACCATATATTTT; CDR3: CASSIESSGNTIYF
D: TRBD2; V: TRBV12-3/TRBV12-4; size: NA; J: TRBJ2-5; DNA: TGTGCCAGCAGGCGGACTAGATCACAGACCCAGTACTTC; CDR3: CASRRTRSQTQYF
D: TRBD1; V: TRBV2; size: NA; J: TRBJ1-1; DNA: TGTGCCAGCAGAGTAGACAGGGATACTGAAGCTTTCTTT; CDR3: CASRVDRDTEAFF
D: NA; V: TRBV7-9; size: NA; J: TRBJ1-1; DNA: TGTGCCAGCAGCCCCTACGGGCAGGGACTTTACACTGAAGCTTTCTTT; CDR3: CASSPYGQGLYTEAFF
D: NA; V: TRBV18; size: NA; J: TRBJ1-1; DNA: TGTGCCAGCTCACGGGGGGCTGAAGCTTTCTTT; CDR3: CASSRGAEAFF
D: NA; V: TRBV27; size: NA; J: TRBJ1-1; DNA: TGTGCCAGCAGTCCCCTCGGTCGGTACATCCACACTGAAGCTTTCTTT; CDR3: CASSPLGRYIHTEAFF
D: NA; V: TRBV4-1; size: NA; J: TRBJ2-6; DNA: TGCGCCAGCAGCCCCTCATCAGGGAGCTCTGGGGCCAACGTCCTGACTTTC; CDR3: CASSPSSGSSGANVLTF
D: TRBD1; V: TRBV9; size: NA; J: TRBJ2-5; DNA: TGTGCCAGCAGCGCACCACAGGGGGCGCAAGAGACCCAGTACTTC; CDR3: CASSAPQGAQETQYF
D: NA; V: TRBV24-1; size: NA; J: TRBJ2-6; DNA: TGTGCCACCAGCCCGGGGGTAGGGGCCAACGTCCTGACTTTC; CDR3: CATSPGVGANVLTF
D: NA; V: TRBV2; size: once; J: TRBJ2-3; DNA: TGTGCCAGCAGTTCCGGGACATCCTGGACAGATACGCAGTATTTT; CDR3: CASSSGTSWTDTQYF
D: NA; V: TRBV7-2; size: few; J: TRBJ2-7; DNA: TGTGCCACCGCGGCCTATGGGATTCCCGAGCAGTACTTC; CDR3: CATAAYGIPEQYF
D: TRBD1; V: TRBV5-1; size: medium-sized; J: TRBJ1-1; DNA: TGCGCCAGCAGCCCGGGACAGGCAAACACTGAAGCTTTCTTT; CDR3: CASSPGQANTEAFF
D: NA; V: TRBV5-1; size: once; J: TRBJ2-7; DNA: TGCGCCAGCAGCGATGATAAGGGGACCATCGGCGAGCAGTACTTC; CDR3: CASSDDKGTIGEQYF
D: TRBD1; V: TRBV2; size: NA; J: TRBJ2-5; DNA: TGTGCCAGCAGTGATAGGTTGAGGACAGGGGGAGAGACCCAGTACTTC; CDR3: CASSDRLRTGGETQYF
D: NA; V: TRBV18; size: NA; J: TRBJ1-2; DNA: TGTGCCAGCCGGGGGCAAGCCGGGACCGCGCACCGCTATGGCTACACCTTC; CDR3: CASRGQAGTAHRYGYTF
D: NA; V: TRBV7-9; size: NA; J: TRBJ1-2; DNA: TGTGCCAGCAGCTTTAAGCGTCCGGGGGATGGCTACACCTTC; CDR3: CASSFKRPGDGYTF
D: TRBD1; V: TRBV7-2; size: NA; J: TRBJ1-1; DNA: TGTGCCAGCAGCCCCTTTCCGGGACAGGGGAGAGCTTTCTTT; CDR3: CASSPFPGQGRAFF
D: NA; V: TRBV20-1; size: once; J: TRBJ1-1; DNA: TGCAGTGCTAGTCCCCAGGAGATGAACACTGAAGCTTTCTTT; CDR3: CSASPQEMNTEAFF
D: TRBD1; V: TRBV9; size: NA; J: TRBJ1-4; DNA: TGTGCCAGCAGCATAAGCCAGGGGGGCGTTAATGAAAAACTGTTTTTT; CDR3: CASSISQGGVNEKLFF
D: NA; V: TRBV7-9; size: NA; J: TRBJ2-7; DNA: TGTGCCAGCAGCTTAGGGCAGGGGAATACCTACGAGCAGTACTTC; CDR3: CASSLGQGNTYEQYF
D: NA; V: TRBV7-2; size: NA; J: TRBJ1-2; DNA: TGTGCCAGCAGCTTAGGGTCAGGACATAACTATGGCTACACCTTC; CDR3: CASSLGSGHNYGYTF
D: NA; V: TRBV7-3; size: NA; J: TRBJ2-7; DNA: TGTGCCAGCAGCTTAACATCCCTCAACGAGCAGTACTTC; CDR3: CASSLTSLNEQYF
D: TRBD1; V: TRBV27; size: NA; J: TRBJ2-7; DNA: TGTGCCAGCAGTCTGCTGACAGGGGACTACGAGCAGTACTTC; CDR3: CASSLLTGDYEQYF
D: NA; V: TRBV11-2; size: NA; J: TRBJ1-4; DNA: TGTGCCAGCAGCTTAGGACCTCTGGGGGCTAATGAAAAACTGTTTTTT; CDR3: CASSLGPLGANEKLFF
D: NA; V: TRBV7-9; size: NA; J: TRBJ1-4; DNA: TGTGCCAGCAGCTTAGGGACACTGGATAATGAAAAACTGTTTTTT; CDR3: CASSLGTLDNEKLFF
D: NA; V: TRBV29-1; size: NA; J: TRBJ1-1; DNA: TGCAGCGCAGCTTGGGCTATGAACACTGAAGCTTTCTTT; CDR3: CSAAWAMNTEAFF
D: TRBD1; V: TRBV13; size: NA; J: TRBJ2-7; DNA: TGTGCCAGCAGATCAACCATCGACAGGGGTCCCTACGAGCAGTACTTC; CDR3: CASRSTIDRGPYEQYF
D: TRBD1; V: TRBV30; size: NA; J: TRBJ1-5; DNA: TGTGCCTGGAGTGAACAGGACAGGAATCAGCCCCAGCATTTT; CDR3: CAWSEQDRNQPQHF
D: NA; V: TRBV18; size: once; J: TRBJ1-1; DNA: TGTGCCAGCTCACCACGGGGGCAGGGGATGAACACTGAAGCTTTCTTT; CDR3: CASSPRGQGMNTEAFF
D: NA; V: TRBV30; size: NA; J: TRBJ1-1; DNA: TGTGCCTGGAGTCGGCCAGGGGCGCAGAACACTGAAGCTTTCTTT; CDR3: CAWSRPGAQNTEAFF
D: TRBD1; V: TRBV6-1; size: NA; J: TRBJ1-6; DNA: TGTGCCAGCAGTGACGGACAGGGAAGGTCCTATAATTCACCCCTCCACTTT; CDR3: CASSDGQGRSYNSPLHF
D: NA; V: TRBV6-5; size: NA; J: TRBJ1-3; DNA: TGTGCCAGCAGTTACGACAGCTCTGGAAACACCATATATTTT; CDR3: CASSYDSSGNTIYF
D: TRBD1; V: TRBV23-1; size: once; J: TRBJ1-1; DNA: TGCGCCAGCAGTGTCCGGACAGGGGACACTGAAGCTTTCTTT; CDR3: CASSVRTGDTEAFF
D: TRBD2; V: TRBV6-1; size: NA; J: TRBJ2-4; DNA: TGTGCCAGCAGTGAGACTAGCGGGGGGGCAAACATTCAGTACTTC; CDR3: CASSETSGGANIQYF
D: NA; V: TRBV5-4; size: NA; J: TRBJ1-2; DNA: TGTGCCAGCAGCTTGGACAGAAACTATGGCTACACCTTC; CDR3: CASSLDRNYGYTF
D: TRBD2; V: TRBV11-2; size: NA; J: TRBJ2-7; DNA: TGTGCCAGCAGCTCGAAAAGCGGGGCGTCCTACGAGCAGTACTTC; CDR3: CASSSKSGASYEQYF
D: TRBD2; V: TRBV7-2; size: NA; J: TRBJ2-3; DNA: TGTGCCAGCAGCTTAAGTTCGCCGGGGGGGGATACGCAGTATTTT; CDR3: CASSLSSPGGDTQYF
D: NA; V: TRBV29-1; size: NA; J: TRBJ2-7; DNA: TGCAGCGTTGGCAACTCCTACGAGCAGTACTTC; CDR3: CSVGNSYEQYF
D: NA; V: TRBV3-1/TRBV3-2; size: NA; J: TRBJ1-2; DNA: TGTGCCAGCAGCCAAGATGAACTGCCCTATGGCTACACCTTC; CDR3: CASSQDELPYGYTF
D: TRBD1; V: TRBV10-3; size: NA; J: TRBJ1-5; DNA: TGTGCCATCGCCACGGGACAGGTAAATCAGCCCCAGCATTTT; CDR3: CAIATGQVNQPQHF
D: NA; V: TRBV5-1; size: once; J: TRBJ2-3; DNA: TGCGCCAGCAGTATGCCGAGGGATCAGGGTAGGGCAGATACGCAGTATTTT; CDR3: CASSMPRDQGRADTQYF
D: NA; V: TRBV6-6; size: NA; J: TRBJ2-3; DNA: TGTGCCAGCAGTTACTACCACACAGATACGCAGTATTTT; CDR3: CASSYYHTDTQYF
D: NA; V: TRBV7-2; size: NA; J: TRBJ1-1; DNA: TGTGCCAGCAGCTCGGAGGACAGGAACACTGAAGCTTTCTTT; CDR3: CASSSEDRNTEAFF